A selection of T cell receptor beta chains follows, all from one sample in a study of blood T cell repertoires in COVID-19. Data came from immunoSEQ multiplex PCR; TCRdb stores just in-frame clones and leaves some out. Here the sample spans around 200,000 clones, approximately 85% being singletons. Sequencing used PBMCs or T cells enriched from blood (not recorded which). The receptors stem from a man aged 40-50 years with acute COVID-19. Each CDR3 is given with its conserved first and last residue. Fields, in order: D gene, clone size, J gene, V gene, CDR3 DNA, CDR3 protein. A D gene is named only where the DNA matches it firmly. Size values are once, few and many counts, or a class for expanded clones, and some rows have none.

NA | NA | TRBJ1-5 | TRBV4-2 | TGTGCCAGCAGCCAAGATACGGGGTCAAATCAGCCCCAGCATTTT | CASSQDTGSNQPQHF
TRBD2 | few | TRBJ2-1 | TRBV7-3 | TGTGCCAGCAGCCTGGGACTAGCGGGAGGTTCCTACAATGAGCAGTTCTTC | CASSLGLAGGSYNEQFF
NA | NA | TRBJ1-5 | TRBV28 | TGTGCCAGCAGTTTAAGAGGGTATCAGCCCCAGCATTTT | CASSLRGYQPQHF
NA | NA | TRBJ1-1 | TRBV7-9 | TGTGCCAGCAGCCCACCCCCAGGGAGGACTGAAGCTTTCTTT | CASSPPPGRTEAFF
TRBD2 | NA | TRBJ2-1 | TRBV7-3 | TGTGCCAGCAGCCCATATTCAGCGGGAGGCTGGAATGAGCAGTTCTTC | CASSPYSAGGWNEQFF
TRBD2 | NA | TRBJ2-3 | TRBV7-2 | TGTGCCAGCAGCTCCGGACTAGCGGCTAGCACAGATACGCAGTATTTT | CASSSGLAASTDTQYF
TRBD1 | NA | TRBJ1-3 | TRBV15 | TGTGCCACCAGCAGAGACCGGACAGGGGGATTCTCTGGAAACACCATATATTTT | CATSRDRTGGFSGNTIYF
NA | NA | TRBJ2-7 | TRBV5-6 | TGTGCCAGCAGCTTGACAGGGTCCAGAGAGCAGTACTTC | CASSLTGSREQYF
TRBD2 | NA | TRBJ2-6 | TRBV5-6 | TGTGCCAGCAGCTTGTTAAGTTTAACCGGGGGGTCTGGGGCCAACGTCCTGACTTTC | CASSLLSLTGGSGANVLTF
NA | NA | TRBJ1-1 | TRBV5-1 | TGCGCCAGCAGCTCTACGACGGGGAACACTGAAGCTTTCTTT | CASSSTTGNTEAFF
NA | once | TRBJ2-1 | TRBV11-3 | TGTGCCAGCAGCTTAACAGGGTCTTACAATGAGCAGTTCTTC | CASSLTGSYNEQFF
TRBD1 | NA | TRBJ1-3 | TRBV7-9 | TGTGCCAGCAGCGTAACCCCGAGGCCCCGGACAGGGGGCGGAAACACCATATATTTT | CASSVTPRPRTGGGNTIYF
TRBD2 | NA | TRBJ2-7 | TRBV10-1 | TGCGCCAGCAGTGAGAGCGCGGCGGGAGGGGTCTACGAGCAGTACTTC | CASSESAAGGVYEQYF
NA | NA | TRBJ1-2 | TRBV5-1 | TGCGCCAGCAGCTTGGGCAGTTATGGCTACACCTTC | CASSLGSYGYTF
NA | NA | TRBJ1-3 | TRBV11-3 | TGTGCCAGCAGCCCGACAGTAGCTGGAAACACCATATATTTT | CASSPTVAGNTIYF
TRBD1 | NA | TRBJ2-7 | TRBV7-2 | TGTGCCAGCAGCACCGGGACAGGCCTTTACGAGCAGTACTTC | CASSTGTGLYEQYF
NA | NA | TRBJ2-3 | TRBV11-3 | TGTGCCAGCAGTCCGGGGATCACAGATACGCAGTATTTT | CASSPGITDTQYF
NA | NA | TRBJ1-6 | TRBV27 | TGTGCCAGCAGTCCAGACAGAACTGATTCACCCCTCCACTTT | CASSPDRTDSPLHF
TRBD2 | NA | TRBJ2-3 | TRBV6-5 | TGTGCCAGCAGTTATTCACTAGCGTACAGCACAGATACGCAGTATTTT | CASSYSLAYSTDTQYF
TRBD1 | once | TRBJ2-1 | TRBV11-2 | TGTGCCAGCAGCTGGGGGGCGGGACAGGCCTACAATGAGCAGTTCTTC | CASSWGAGQAYNEQFF